This TCR beta chain was sequenced for a study of CD8+ T cells in alopecia areata. Germline V gives CDR1 SEHNR, CDR2 FQNEAQ (reference sequence). The CDR3 runs to 14 residues. Trimming took off 4 bases at V and 7 bases at J, with 16 bases between the two ends. This clone was seen just once. Its antigen is as yet unknown. Findings and limits, study-wide: Many expanded lesional clones persisted in scalp and blood during tofacitinib.

Sequencing used cDNA as its template, made by extracting RNA and reverse transcribing it. Sequencing was performed with immunoSEQ multiplex PCR; in TCRdb, only in-frame clones are kept and a portion is missing. The profile shows 200,000 to 250,000 clones, roughly 64% of them singletons. The treatment is: oral pan-JAK inhibitor, 5-10 mg twice daily. It was from PBMCs that CD4+ and CD8+ T cells were sorted. This sequence was found in a human donor with alopecia areata. The specimen was CD4+ T cells sorted from blood, collected at week 4, from a patient treated with tofacitinib. The chain combines TRBV7-9 with TRBJ2-5; a weak D match, TRBD1 (5 bases). The CDR3 coding sequence is TGTGCCAGCAGCTCCTGGACCGGAAGGGGGACCCAGTACTTC. Translated: CASSSWTGRGTQYF.